Each of the 24 T cell receptor beta chains below was sequenced from the same sample in a study of T cells in localized non-small cell lung cancer. Here immunoSEQ multiplex PCR was the method, and the copy in TCRdb shows in-frame clones only, minus some. The sample shows around 30,000 clones, around 90% of them seen only once. Sequencing used peripheral blood, obtained before any cancer treatment. Receptors were obtained from a male donor older than 55 with stage I lung adenocarcinoma.

The chain uses TRBV29-1 and TRBJ2-5; D is possibly TRBD2 (6 bases). The length of the CDR3 is 15 residues. Trimming shortened V by 4 bases and J by 1 base, and 16 bases separated the two germline ends. Germline CDR1 SQVTM, CDR2 ANQGSEA. CDR3 amino acids: CSVGEAGIPQETQYF. The CDR3 coding sequence is TGCAGCGTTGGGGAGGCGGGTATTCCCCAAGAGACCCAGTACTTC.

The rearrangement joins TRBV4-2 to TRBJ2-6; no firm D call. The V gene's germline CDR1 is LGHNA and CDR2 YNFKEQ. The length of the CDR3 is 18 residues. Trimming shortened V by 0 bases and J by 0 bases, and 12 bases separated the two germline ends. CDR3 coding DNA: TGTGCCAGCAGCCAAGATCTAGATATGGGCTCTGGGGCCAACGTCCTGACTTTC. It encodes CASSQDLDMGSGANVLTF.

V is TRBV7-2 and J is TRBJ2-5; 10 bases match TRBD2. J lost 5 bases, V lost 4 bases, and 7 bases had no gene match. The CDR3 covers 15 residues. The germline CDR1 and CDR2 sequences are SGHTA and FQGNSA. CDR3 sequence reads: CASSSQRGGGETQYF. CDR3 DNA: TGTGCCAGCAGCTCCCAGCGGGGGGGCGGGGAGACCCAGTACTTC.

J is TRBJ1-2 and V is TRBV11-2; D is unclear. The V end lost 5 bases, the J end lost 1 base, and 11 bases lay between the germline ends. Per germline, CDR1 SGHAT and CDR2 FQNNGV. CDR3 size: 14 residues. DNA for the CDR3: TGTGCCAGCAGCCTTGCGGCGAGTAACTATGGCTACACCTTC. Protein sequence: CASSLAASNYGYTF.

The rearrangement uses TRBV15 and TRBJ2-5, with unresolved D. Germline loops: CDR1 LNHNV, CDR2 YYDKDF (reference sequence). This CDR3 contains 12 residues. V was clipped by 1 base and J by 8 bases, with 8 bases between them. The CDR3 spells CATSRASDTQYF. The CDR3 DNA sequence: TGTGCCACCAGCAGAGCATCCGATACCCAGTACTTC.

A few counts support this clone. The chain has TRBV28 and TRBJ1-1, with D perhaps TRBD1 (6 bases). The CDR3 has 15 residues. Germline values: CDR1 MDHEN, CDR2 SYDVKM. With 5 bases removed from V and 2 bases from J, the gap between germline ends came to 15 bases. The chain's CDR3 is CASSVQGRGNTEAFF. DNA for the CDR3: TGTGCCAGCAGTGTACAGGGAAGGGGCAACACTGAAGCTTTCTTT.

This clone appeared once. V usage is TRBV4-2 and J usage is TRBJ1-1; 9 nucleotides agree with TRBD1. Germline lookup yields CDR1 LGHNA and CDR2 YNFKEQ. V lost 2 bases and J lost 5; bases outside the gene matches: 6. The CDR3 sequence is 15 residues long. Here the CDR3 reads CASSQPTGGGTEAFF. The CDR3, as DNA: TGTGCCAGCAGCCAACCGACAGGGGGAGGTACTGAAGCTTTCTTT.

V is TRBV6-1 and J is TRBJ1-1; D is unclear. The V and J ends lost 4 bases and 1 base respectively, with 7 bases between them. Germline CDR1 MNHNS, CDR2 SASEGT. The CDR3 contains 13 residues. The CDR3 coding sequence is TGTGCCAGCAGTGGGGCAGCGAACACTGAAGCTTTCTTT. Protein product: CASSGAANTEAFF.

The rearrangement links TRBV19 to TRBJ1-5; possible D gene TRBD1, 5 bases. The CDR3 spans 16 residues. Trimming removed 5 bases from V and 4 bases from J, with 18 bases in between. Germline V gene data show CDR1 as LNHDA and CDR2 as SQIVND (reference sequence). The CDR3 region is CASSLGELWRNQPQHF. CDR3 sequence (DNA): TGTGCCAGTAGTTTAGGGGAACTGTGGCGGAATCAGCCCCAGCATTTT.

This sequence joins TRBV7-2 and TRBJ2-3; 8 bases agree with TRBD2. The CDR3 consists of 16 residues. Germline V gene sequence: CDR1 SGHTA, CDR2 FQGNSA. The ends lost 3 bases at V and 0 bases at J; junction bases unmatched: 5. CDR3: CASSFAQRGSTDTQYF. In DNA form, the CDR3 reads TGTGCCAGCAGCTTCGCCCAGCGGGGGAGCACAGATACGCAGTATTTT.

The chain combines TRBV6-1 with TRBJ1-1; D is unclear. With 11 bases removed from V and 2 bases from J, the gap between germline ends came to 15 bases. The CDR3 sequence is 13 residues long. Germline V gene data show CDR1 as MNHNS and CDR2 as SASEGT. CDR3 amino acids: CAATKSQNTEAFF. The CDR3 coding sequence is TGTGCCGCTACTAAATCGCAAAACACTGAAGCTTTCTTT.

Only a few counts were recorded for this clone. This rearrangement joins TRBV18 to TRBJ1-1; TRBD1 matches 9 bases. J gave up 10 bases and V 3 bases, and 3 bases lay outside the gene matches. This CDR3 is built from 12 residues. Germline V gene lookup returns CDR1 KGHSH and CDR2 LQKENI. CDR3 loop: CASSPPDRGAFF. The CDR3 DNA sequence: TGTGCCAGCTCACCCCCGGACAGGGGAGCTTTCTTT.

This clone was seen only a few times. The J gene is TRBJ1-2, the V gene TRBV30, with D unresolved. CDR3 length: 11 amino acids. V was trimmed by 3 bases and J by 7 bases, leaving 9 bases between them. The germline gives CDR1 GTSNPN, CDR2 SVGIG (reference sequence). The CDR3 here is CAWRMWIGYTF. The DNA of the CDR3 is TGTGCCTGGAGGATGTGGATTGGCTACACCTTC.

CDR3 loop: CASSAGGLGAEAFF. Written as DNA, the CDR3 is TGTGCCAGCAGTGCCGGGGGGCTCGGGGCTGAAGCTTTCTTT. The V gene is TRBV28, the J gene TRBJ1-1; the D gene is possibly TRBD1 (6 bases). V was trimmed by 5 bases and J by 6 bases, leaving 16 bases between them. This CDR3 region has 14 residues. CDR1 and CDR2 (germline): MDHEN, SYDVKM.

The chain combines TRBV28 with TRBJ1-4, with D perhaps matching TRBD1 (6 bases). This CDR3 spans 13 amino acids. CDR1 is MDHEN and CDR2 is SYDVKM in the germline V gene. V lost 5 bases, J lost 6 bases, and 10 bases lay in between. The CDR3 reads CASSGKGDEKLFF. DNA for the CDR3: TGTGCCAGCAGTGGAAAGGGGGATGAAAAACTGTTTTTT.

V is TRBV5-8 and J is TRBJ1-4; 7 bases line up with TRBD1. This CDR3 has 14 residues. V shed 3 bases and J 11 bases; nucleotides not matched to a gene: 10. Germline loops: CDR1 SGHTS, CDR2 YDEGEE. CDR3 DNA sequence: TGTGCCAGCAGCTGGGGACAGCCGACTGGGAAACTGTTTTTT. Amino acids: CASSWGQPTGKLFF.

This rearrangement joins TRBV21-1 to TRBJ1-1. TRBV21-1 is an annotated pseudogene. The CDR3 has 12 amino acids. CDR3 DNA sequence: TGTGCCAGCAGCAAAGGACTCCGTGAAGCTTTCTTT. This gives the protein CASSKGLREAFF.

The rearrangement links TRBV11-2 to TRBJ1-1, with D possibly TRBD1 on 6 matching bases. The CDR3 totals 13 residues. V was pared by 6 bases and J by 6 bases, with 14 bases between. CDR1 is SGHAT, CDR2 FQNNGV, per germline. In DNA, the CDR3 is TGTGCCAGCAGTCCACGGGACAAAGCTGAAGCTTTCTTT. It encodes CASSPRDKAEAFF.

CDR3 DNA sequence: TGTGCCAGCAGTTTATCGGCAGGTCTAACTGAAGCTTTCTTT. Translating it yields CASSLSAGLTEAFF. The chain joins TRBV28 to TRBJ1-1; D is unclear. Germline V gene data show CDR1 as MDHEN and CDR2 as SYDVKM. Trimming took off 1 base at V and 5 bases at J, with 11 bases between the two ends. This CDR3 has 14 residues.

The chain couples TRBV5-4 to TRBJ2-5; TRBD1 might be the D (5 bases). The germline gives CDR1 SGHNT, CDR2 YYREEE (reference sequence). Trimming pared 1 base from V and 4 bases from J, leaving 8 bases between. The CDR3 length is 13 residues. CDR3 in DNA: TGTGCCAGCAGCTTGCAAACAGGAGAGACCCAGTACTTC. Protein product: CASSLQTGETQYF.

The chain joins TRBV9 to TRBJ2-7, with 8 nucleotides matching TRBD1. The V gene's germline CDR1 is SGDLS and CDR2 YYNGEE. J was trimmed by 5 bases and V by 10 bases; bases with no gene match: 5. The CDR3 consists of 11 residues. CDR3 amino acids: CAVDRVDEQYF. For the CDR3, the DNA is TGTGCCGTGGACAGGGTTGACGAGCAGTACTTC. Filled out from reference TRBV9 and TRBJ2-7, the complete variable domain reads DSGVTQTPKHLITATGQRVTLRCSPRSGDLSVYWYQQSLDQGLQFLIQYYNGEERAKGNILERFSAQQFPDLHSELNLSSLELGDSALYFCAVDRVDEQYFGPGTRLTVT.

The V gene is TRBV5-5, the J gene TRBJ1-1, with D perhaps matching TRBD1 (5 bases). Looked up from germline, CDR1 is SGHKS and CDR2 is YYEKEE (reference sequence). CDR3 length equals 12 residues. The V end was cut by 0 bases, the J end by 8 bases, with 8 bases between. This CDR3 is CASSLASGEAFF. CDR3 in DNA: TGTGCCAGCAGCTTGGCATCAGGGGAAGCTTTCTTT.

This clone showed up just a few times. The chain is built from TRBV27 and TRBJ1-6, with D possibly being TRBD1 (6 bases). Looked up from germline, CDR1 is MNHEY and CDR2 is SMNVEV (reference sequence). This CDR3 has 14 residues. The V gene lost 5 bases and the J gene lost 9 bases, with 14 bases spanning the gap. The CDR3 coding sequence is TGTGCCAGCAGTCCGGCAGGGGCTCCTTCACCCCTCCACTTT. As protein: CASSPAGAPSPLHF.

V gene TRBV19 combines with J gene TRBJ2-7, with D possibly being TRBD1 (6 bases). Germline assignment: CDR1 LNHDA and CDR2 SQIVND (reference sequence). This CDR3 has 13 amino acids. Between the trimmed V and J ends, which lost 8 bases and 2 bases, there was a span of 13 bases. Here the CDR3 reads CASWTVSPYEQYF. CDR3 sequence (DNA): TGTGCCAGTTGGACAGTCTCCCCCTACGAGCAGTACTTC.